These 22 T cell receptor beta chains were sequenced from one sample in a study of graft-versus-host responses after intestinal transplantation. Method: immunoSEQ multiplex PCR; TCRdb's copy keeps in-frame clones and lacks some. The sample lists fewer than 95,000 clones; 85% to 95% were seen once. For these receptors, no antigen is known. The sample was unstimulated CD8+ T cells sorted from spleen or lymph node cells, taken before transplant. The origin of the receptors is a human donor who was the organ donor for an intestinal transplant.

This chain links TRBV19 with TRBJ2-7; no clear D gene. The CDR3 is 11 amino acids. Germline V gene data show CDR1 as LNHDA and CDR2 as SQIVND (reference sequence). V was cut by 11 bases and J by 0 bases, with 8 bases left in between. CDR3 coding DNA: TGTGCCGGTCGGAGCTCCTACGAGCAGTACTTC. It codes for CAGRSSYEQYF.

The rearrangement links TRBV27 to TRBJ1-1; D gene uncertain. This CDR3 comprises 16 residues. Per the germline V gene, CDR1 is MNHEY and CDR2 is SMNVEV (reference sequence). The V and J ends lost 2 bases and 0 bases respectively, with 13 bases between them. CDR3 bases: TGTGCCAGCAGTTTAGTCGGGATGATCATGAACACTGAAGCTTTCTTT. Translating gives CASSLVGMIMNTEAFF.

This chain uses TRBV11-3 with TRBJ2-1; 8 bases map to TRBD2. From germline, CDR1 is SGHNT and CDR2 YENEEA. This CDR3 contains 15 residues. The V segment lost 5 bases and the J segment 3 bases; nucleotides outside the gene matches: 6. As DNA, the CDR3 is TGTGCCAGCAGCAGAGCGGGGGAGCACTACAATGAGCAGTTCTTC. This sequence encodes CASSRAGEHYNEQFF.

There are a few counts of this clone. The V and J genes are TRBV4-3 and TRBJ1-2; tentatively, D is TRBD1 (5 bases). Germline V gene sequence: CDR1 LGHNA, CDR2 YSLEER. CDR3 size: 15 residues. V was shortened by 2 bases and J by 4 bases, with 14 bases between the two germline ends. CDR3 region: CASSQTHTGFYGYTF. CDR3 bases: TGCGCCAGCAGCCAAACTCATACAGGATTCTATGGCTACACCTTC.

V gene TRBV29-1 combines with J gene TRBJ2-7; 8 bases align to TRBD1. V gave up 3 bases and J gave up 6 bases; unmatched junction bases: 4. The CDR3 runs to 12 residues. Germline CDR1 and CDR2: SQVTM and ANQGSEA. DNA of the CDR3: TGCAGCGTTGAGGGTACAGGGGGCGAGCAGTACTTC. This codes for CSVEGTGGEQYF.

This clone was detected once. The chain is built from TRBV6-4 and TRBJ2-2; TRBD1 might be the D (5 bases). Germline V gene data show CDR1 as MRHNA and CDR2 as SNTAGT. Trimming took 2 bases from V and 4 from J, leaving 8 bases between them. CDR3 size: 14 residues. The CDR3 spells CASSDGRATGELFF. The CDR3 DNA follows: TGTGCCAGCAGTGACGGCAGGGCCACCGGGGAGCTGTTTTTT.

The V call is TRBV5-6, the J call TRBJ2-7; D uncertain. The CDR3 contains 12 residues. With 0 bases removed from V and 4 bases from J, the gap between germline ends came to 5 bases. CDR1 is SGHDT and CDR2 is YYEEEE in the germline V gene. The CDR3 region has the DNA TGTGCCAGCAGCTTGGGCGTATACGAGCAGTACTTC. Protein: CASSLGVYEQYF.

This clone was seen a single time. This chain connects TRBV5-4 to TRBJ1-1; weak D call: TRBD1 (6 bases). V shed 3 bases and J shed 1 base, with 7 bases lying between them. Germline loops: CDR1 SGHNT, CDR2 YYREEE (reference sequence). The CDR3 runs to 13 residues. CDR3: CASSWDKNTEAFF. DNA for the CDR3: TGTGCCAGCAGCTGGGACAAGAACACTGAAGCTTTCTTT.

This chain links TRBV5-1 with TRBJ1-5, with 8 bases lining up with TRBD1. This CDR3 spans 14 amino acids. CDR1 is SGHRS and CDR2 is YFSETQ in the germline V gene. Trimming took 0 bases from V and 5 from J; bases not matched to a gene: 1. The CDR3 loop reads CASSLAGGDQPQHF. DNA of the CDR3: TGCGCCAGCAGCTTGGCAGGGGGCGATCAGCCCCAGCATTTT.

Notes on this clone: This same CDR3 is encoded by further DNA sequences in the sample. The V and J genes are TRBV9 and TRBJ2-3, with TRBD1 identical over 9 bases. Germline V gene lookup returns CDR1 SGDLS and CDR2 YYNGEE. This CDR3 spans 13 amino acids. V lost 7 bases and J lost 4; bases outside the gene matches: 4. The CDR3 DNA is TGTGCCAGCTCCGGGACAGGGCCAGATACGCAGTATTTT. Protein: CASSGTGPDTQYF.

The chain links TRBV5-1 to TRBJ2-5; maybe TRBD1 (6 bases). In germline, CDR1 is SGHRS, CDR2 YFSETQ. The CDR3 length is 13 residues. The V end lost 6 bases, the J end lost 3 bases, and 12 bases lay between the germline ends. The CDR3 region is CASKWTAKETQYF. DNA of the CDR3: TGCGCCAGCAAGTGGACAGCTAAAGAGACCCAGTACTTC.

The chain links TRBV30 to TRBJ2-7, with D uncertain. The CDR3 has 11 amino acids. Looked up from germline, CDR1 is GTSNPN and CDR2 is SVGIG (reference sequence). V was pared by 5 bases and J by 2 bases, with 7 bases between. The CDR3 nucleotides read TGTGCCTGGGAGCTAGCCTACGAGCAGTACTTC. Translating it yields CAWELAYEQYF.

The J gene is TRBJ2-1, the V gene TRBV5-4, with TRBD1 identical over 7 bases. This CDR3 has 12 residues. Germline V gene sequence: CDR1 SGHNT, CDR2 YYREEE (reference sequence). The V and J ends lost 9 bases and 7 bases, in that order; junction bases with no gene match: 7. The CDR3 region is CATRQGRNEQFF. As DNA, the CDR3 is TGTGCCACCCGACAGGGCCGGAATGAGCAGTTCTTC.

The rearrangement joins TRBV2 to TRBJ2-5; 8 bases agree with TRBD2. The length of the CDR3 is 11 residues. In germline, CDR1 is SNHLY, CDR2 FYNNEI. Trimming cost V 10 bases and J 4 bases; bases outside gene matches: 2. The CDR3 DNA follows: TGTGCCACTGGACTAGCAGAGACCCAGTACTTC. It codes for CATGLAETQYF.

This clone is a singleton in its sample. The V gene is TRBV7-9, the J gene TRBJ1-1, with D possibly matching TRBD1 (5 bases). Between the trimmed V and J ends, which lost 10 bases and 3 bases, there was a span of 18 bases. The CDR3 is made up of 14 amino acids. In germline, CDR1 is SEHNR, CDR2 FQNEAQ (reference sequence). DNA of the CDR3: TGTGCCACCCAGGGTGCGTGGTCGGACACTGAAGCTTTCTTT. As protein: CATQGAWSDTEAFF.

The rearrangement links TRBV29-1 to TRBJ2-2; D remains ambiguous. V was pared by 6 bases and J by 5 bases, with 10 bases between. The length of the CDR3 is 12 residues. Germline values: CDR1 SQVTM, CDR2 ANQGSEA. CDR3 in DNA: TGCAGCGTGGCTGAATGGACCGGGGAGCTGTTTTTT. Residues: CSVAEWTGELFF.

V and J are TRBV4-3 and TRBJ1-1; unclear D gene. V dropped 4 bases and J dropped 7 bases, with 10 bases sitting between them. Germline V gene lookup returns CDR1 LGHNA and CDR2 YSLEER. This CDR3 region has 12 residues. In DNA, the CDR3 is TGCGCCAGCAGCCGGACTGGTTTTGAAGCTTTCTTT. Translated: CASSRTGFEAFF.

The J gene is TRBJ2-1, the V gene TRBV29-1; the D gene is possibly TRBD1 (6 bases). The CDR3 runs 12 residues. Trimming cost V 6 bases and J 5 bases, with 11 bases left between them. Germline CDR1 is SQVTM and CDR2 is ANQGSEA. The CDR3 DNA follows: TGCAGCGTGGGCCCAGGGGACAATGAGCAGTTCTTC. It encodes CSVGPGDNEQFF.

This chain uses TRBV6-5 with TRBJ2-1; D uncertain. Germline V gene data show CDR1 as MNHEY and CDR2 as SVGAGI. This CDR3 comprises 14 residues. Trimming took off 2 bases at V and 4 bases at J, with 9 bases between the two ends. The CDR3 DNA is TGTGCCAGCAGTTACGGAGCCGATTACAATGAGCAGTTCTTC. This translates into CASSYGADYNEQFF.

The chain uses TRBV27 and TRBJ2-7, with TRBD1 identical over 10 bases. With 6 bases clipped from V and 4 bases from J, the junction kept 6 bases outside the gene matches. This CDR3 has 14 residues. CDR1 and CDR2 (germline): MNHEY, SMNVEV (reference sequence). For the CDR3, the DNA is TGTGCCAGCAGCCGGGGACAGGGGCAGTACGAGCAGTACTTC. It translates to CASSRGQGQYEQYF.

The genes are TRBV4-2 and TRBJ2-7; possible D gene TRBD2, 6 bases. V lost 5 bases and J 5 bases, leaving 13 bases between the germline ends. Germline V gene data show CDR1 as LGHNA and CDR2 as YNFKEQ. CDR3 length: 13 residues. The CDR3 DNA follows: TGTGCCAGCAGCGCGAGAGGAGGGGACGAGCAGTACTTC. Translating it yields CASSARGGDEQYF.

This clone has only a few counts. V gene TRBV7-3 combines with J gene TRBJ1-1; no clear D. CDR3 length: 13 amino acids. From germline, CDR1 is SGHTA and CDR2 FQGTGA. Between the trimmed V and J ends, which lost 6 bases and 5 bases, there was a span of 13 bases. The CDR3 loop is CASSLGVGTEAFF. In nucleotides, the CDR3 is TGTGCCAGCAGTCTGGGAGTCGGGACTGAAGCTTTCTTT.